This is a list of T cell receptor beta chains from one sample in a study of spatial heterogeneity in lung cancer. TCRdb passed the 5' RACE reads through MiXCR, listing each CDR3 protein once. The data show about 94,000 distinct CDR3 sequences, around 19% seen once. The sample in question was PBMCs, obtained at follow-up. The receptors were sampled from a male donor with early-stage non-small cell lung cancer. The CDR3 runs from the conserved cysteine through the conserved F or W. D genes are given only for firm matches. The listing skips clone size in some rows; elsewhere it reads once, few, many or a size class.

D	V	J	size	DNA	CDR3
NA	TRBV7-9	TRBJ2-2	NA	TGTGCCAGCAGCCTTAGCGGGAACACCGGGGAGCTGTTTTTT	CASSLSGNTGELFF
NA	TRBV12-3/TRBV12-4	TRBJ2-4	many	TGTGCCAGCAGACCCAACTCACCGGACGGGTTAGCCAAAAACATTCAGTACTTC	CASRPNSPDGLAKNIQYF
NA	TRBV15	TRBJ1-5	few	TGTGCCACCAGCATGGTCAGAGTAAATCAGCCCCAGCATTTT	CATSMVRVNQPQHF
TRBD1	TRBV7-2	TRBJ2-4	NA	TGTGCCAGCAGCATAGCACGGGACAGGGCGACAAACATTCAGTACTTC	CASSIARDRATNIQYF
TRBD1	TRBV6-5	TRBJ2-1	NA	TGTGCCAGCACCAAACCGGGACAGAAGAACGGTGAGCAGTTCTTC	CASTKPGQKNGEQFF
NA	TRBV20-1	TRBJ2-4	NA	TGCAGTGCTACTCCCTTCGGGACCCCGTGGAACATTCAGTACTTC	CSATPFGTPWNIQYF
NA	TRBV9	TRBJ1-1	NA	TGTGCCAGCAGCGTAGAGGGCGCTGGAACTGAAGCTTTCTTT	CASSVEGAGTEAFF
NA	TRBV5-6	TRBJ1-4	NA	TGTGCCAGCAGCTTGGGGATTGGAGGGAGGAATGAAAAACTGTTTTTT	CASSLGIGGRNEKLFF
NA	TRBV5-1	TRBJ2-3	few	TGCGCCAGCAGCTTGTTTGCGGAGCGCACAGATACGCAGTATTTT	CASSLFAERTDTQYF
NA	TRBV7-2	TRBJ1-2	many	TGTGCCAGCAGCCCACGGGGGGGCGCATTCGATGGCTACACCTTC	CASSPRGGAFDGYTF
NA	TRBV12-3/TRBV12-4	TRBJ2-1	few	TGTGCCAGCAGTTCCCTCGGCGGCTACAATGAGCAGTTCTTC	CASSSLGGYNEQFF
NA	TRBV9	TRBJ2-3	NA	TGTGCCAGCAGCCCGAGGGGGGTTAGCACAGATACGCAGTATTTT	CASSPRGVSTDTQYF
NA	TRBV19	TRBJ2-1	few	TGTGCCAGTGGCTGGGGATATGAGCAGTTCTTC	CASGWGYEQFF
NA	TRBV2	TRBJ2-3	few	TGTGCCAGCAGAAGCAGCAGGGGCGTAATCACAGATACGCAGTATTTT	CASRSSRGVITDTQYF
TRBD2	TRBV7-6	TRBJ2-3	NA	TGTGCCAGCAGCCCAAGCGGGGCCCGCACAGATACGCAGTATTTT	CASSPSGARTDTQYF
TRBD2	TRBV29-1	TRBJ2-1	many	TGCAGCGTTGAAGAGCCTAGCGGGAGGTACAATGAGCAGTTCTTC	CSVEEPSGRYNEQFF
NA	TRBV6-2/TRBV6-3	TRBJ1-5	few	TGTGCCAGCAGCCACTCGGGAATAGTGGGCAATCAGCCCCAGCATTTT	CASSHSGIVGNQPQHF
NA	TRBV5-1	TRBJ2-5	few	TGCGCCAGCAGCTTTAACGCAGATCAAGAGACCCAGTACTTC	CASSFNADQETQYF
NA	TRBV14	TRBJ2-1	NA	TGTGCCAGCAGCCAAAGACTAGGGGGGAATGAGCAGTTCTTC	CASSQRLGGNEQFF
NA	TRBV6-5	TRBJ1-1	few	TGTGCCAGCAGGATAGGGGCCAGCACTGAAGCTTTCTTT	CASRIGASTEAFF
TRBD1	TRBV6-5	TRBJ2-7	NA	TGTGCCAGCAGTTCGACAGGGGGACGGAGCGAGCAGTACTTC	CASSSTGGRSEQYF
NA	TRBV6-1	TRBJ1-1	NA	TGTGCCAGCATGATGACTGAAGCTTTCTTT	CASMMTEAFF
NA	TRBV5-1	TRBJ2-5	NA	TGCGCCAGCAGCTTGGAATCAGGACCCCTAGGGACCCAGTACTTC	CASSLESGPLGTQYF
TRBD2	TRBV5-8	TRBJ2-3	NA	TGTGCCAGCAGCTTGACCGGGACTAGCGGATCCACAGATACGCAGTATTTT	CASSLTGTSGSTDTQYF
TRBD1	TRBV9	TRBJ2-1	NA	TGTGCCAGCACGAGGACAGGGGACCTAAACAATGAGCAGTTCTTC	CASTRTGDLNNEQFF
NA	TRBV9	TRBJ2-7	few	TGTGCCAGCAGCGTAGATACAGTAATTGACGAGCAGTACTTC	CASSVDTVIDEQYF
NA	TRBV7-3	TRBJ2-1	NA	TGTGCCAGCAGCCTAACGGGACTGGGAGTCAATGAGCAGTTCTTC	CASSLTGLGVNEQFF
TRBD1	TRBV11-2	TRBJ2-7	few	TGTGCCAGCAGCTTAGAAACCGGGACAGCAAGCTACGAGCAGTACTTC	CASSLETGTASYEQYF
NA	TRBV18	TRBJ2-5	few	TGTGCCAGCTCACCATTAGGCCTGGATGGGACCCAGTACTTC	CASSPLGLDGTQYF
NA	TRBV20-1	TRBJ1-3	many	TGCAGTGCTAGGAAGGGCCTGACTGGAAACACCATATATTTT	CSARKGLTGNTIYF
NA	TRBV5-1	TRBJ1-4	NA	TGCGCCAGCAGCTTGGCGCTACAGGGAGCTAATGAAAAACTGTTTTTT	CASSLALQGANEKLFF
TRBD2	TRBV6-6	TRBJ2-2	NA	TGTGCCAGCACCGGACGGGGACTAGCGGGAATAAAGGGGGAGCTGTTTTTT	CASTGRGLAGIKGELFF
NA	TRBV2	TRBJ1-2	NA	TGTGCCAGCAGAGGCACCTCCGATTTCTATGGCTACACCTTC	CASRGTSDFYGYTF
NA	TRBV12-3/TRBV12-4	TRBJ1-2	NA	TGTGCCAGCAGTTTAGGAGGCAGGGTAGACTATGGCTACACCTTC	CASSLGGRVDYGYTF
TRBD1	TRBV2	TRBJ1-1	NA	TGTGCCAGCAGTGAGGACAGGGCCAACACTGAAGCTTTCTTT	CASSEDRANTEAFF
NA	TRBV5-1	TRBJ1-2	few	TGCGCCAGCAGCTTGGTTCCAGGGGACTATGGCTACACCTTC	CASSLVPGDYGYTF
TRBD2	TRBV5-1	TRBJ2-3	many	TGCGCCAGCAGCAGGCTAAACCCCCCTAGCGGGCCAGATACGCAGTATTTT	CASSRLNPPSGPDTQYF
NA	TRBV7-9	TRBJ2-2	NA	TGTGCCAGCAGCCCCTCACTCGCGAACACCGGGGAGCTGTTTTTT	CASSPSLANTGELFF
NA	TRBV12-3/TRBV12-4	TRBJ1-6	NA	TGTGCCAGCGGGAGATCAATAAATTCACCCCTCCACTTT	CASGRSINSPLHF
TRBD1	TRBV5-1	TRBJ2-3	few	TGCGCCAGCAGCACCGCCGGGACAGGGGGCACAGATACGCAGTATTTT	CASSTAGTGGTDTQYF
NA	TRBV24-1	TRBJ1-5	NA	TGTGCCACCAGTGACCAGAGATGGAATCAGCCCCAGCATTTT	CATSDQRWNQPQHF
TRBD2	TRBV3-1	TRBJ2-1	many	TGTGCCAGCAGCCAAGGGACTAGCGGGTTATACAATGAGCAGTTCTTC	CASSQGTSGLYNEQFF
NA	TRBV7-9	TRBJ2-7	few	TGTGCCAGCAGCCGGGGGAGCTCCTACGAGCAGTACTTC	CASSRGSSYEQYF
TRBD1	TRBV11-2	TRBJ2-1	few	TGTGCCAGCAGCTATTTCAGGGGGCCCAATGAGCAGTTCTTC	CASSYFRGPNEQFF
NA	TRBV7-9	TRBJ2-1	few	TGTGCCAGCAGCTTGTCCACTAGCTTGGGCGGGTTCTTC	CASSLSTSLGGFF
TRBD1	TRBV30	TRBJ1-1	NA	TGTGCCTGGAGTGTACTCCCCCGCCGACAGGGGACCGACACTGAAGCTTTCTTT	CAWSVLPRRQGTDTEAFF
TRBD1	TRBV7-6	TRBJ1-1	NA	TGTGCCAGCAGCTTAGCCGGGACAGGGTTTTCCGCTGAAGCTTTCTTT	CASSLAGTGFSAEAFF
NA	TRBV2	TRBJ2-3	NA	TGTGCCAGCAGTGACAGGACTGTGGCAGATACGCAGTATTTT	CASSDRTVADTQYF
NA	TRBV7-9	TRBJ1-1	NA	TGTGCCAGCAGCTTCAGGGAGGGAATCACTGAAGCTTTCTTT	CASSFREGITEAFF
NA	TRBV3-1	TRBJ2-1	NA	TGTGCCAGCAGCCAAGTGCGGAATGAGCAGTTCTTC	CASSQVRNEQFF
NA	TRBV29-1	TRBJ2-7	NA	TGCAGCGGAGGACAGAGCACCTACGAGCAGTACTTC	CSGGQSTYEQYF
TRBD2	TRBV24-1	TRBJ2-7	NA	TGTGCCACCAGTGATACTAGCGGATACCCCTACGAGCAGTACTTC	CATSDTSGYPYEQYF
TRBD1	TRBV20-1	TRBJ1-1	many	TGCAGTGCTAGAGATCCTCGGGGACAGGGAACTTCTGAAGCTTTCTTT	CSARDPRGQGTSEAFF
NA	TRBV19	TRBJ2-1	NA	TGTGCCAGTAGCCCTGACGGGACCAAGTACAATGAGCAGTTCTTC	CASSPDGTKYNEQFF
TRBD1	TRBV12-3/TRBV12-4	TRBJ1-1	few	TGTGCCAGCGGTCGGGACAGCCACACTGAAGCTTTCTTT	CASGRDSHTEAFF